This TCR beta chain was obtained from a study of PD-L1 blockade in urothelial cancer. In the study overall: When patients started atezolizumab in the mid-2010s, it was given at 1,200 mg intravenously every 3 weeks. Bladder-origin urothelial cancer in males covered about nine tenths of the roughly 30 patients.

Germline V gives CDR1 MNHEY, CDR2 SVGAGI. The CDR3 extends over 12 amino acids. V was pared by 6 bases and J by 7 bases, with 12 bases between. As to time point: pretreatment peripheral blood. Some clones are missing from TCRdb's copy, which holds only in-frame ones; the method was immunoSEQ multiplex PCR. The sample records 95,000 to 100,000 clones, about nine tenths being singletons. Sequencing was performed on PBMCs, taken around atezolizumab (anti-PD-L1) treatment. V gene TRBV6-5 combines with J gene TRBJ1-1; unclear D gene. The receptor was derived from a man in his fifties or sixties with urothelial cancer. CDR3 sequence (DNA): TGTGCCAGCAGAAGAACCTCAGGTGAAGCTTTCTTT. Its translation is CASRRTSGEAFF.